This T cell receptor beta chain was captured by sequencing in a study of blood T cells in healthy people across ages. Study-wide findings and caveats: The unknown donor CMV status may have confounded expanded clonotype changes.

CDR1 MNHEY and CDR2 SVGEGT come from the germline V gene. The CDR3 covers 18 residues. Trimming shortened V by 2 bases and J by 4 bases, and 21 bases separated the two germline ends. In regard to this clonotype: The antigen is unknown.

The sample providers were healthy Caucasian people from Russia, aged about 6 to 95. PBMCs were isolated at a quantity of at least 6.5 million per sample. A sample-barcoded 5' primer and a J-beta primer mix were used in a second PCR of roughly 6 to 11 cycles. Every sample returned 2.5 million or more CDR3-containing paired-end reads. TCRdb fed the 5' RACE reads into MiXCR, producing one record per CDR3 protein. The sample includes 1.5 million or so distinct CDR3 sequences, 42% of them seen just once. The sequence came from a woman aged 18-29 years in good health. The specimen was blood. The V call is TRBV6-2 or TRBV6-3, the J call TRBJ2-1; weak D call: TRBD1 (6 bases). CDR3 sequence reads: CASSYGPETGLSYNEQFF. CDR3 nucleotide sequence: TGTGCCAGCAGTTACGGGCCGGAAACAGGGCTGAGTTACAATGAGCAGTTCTTC.